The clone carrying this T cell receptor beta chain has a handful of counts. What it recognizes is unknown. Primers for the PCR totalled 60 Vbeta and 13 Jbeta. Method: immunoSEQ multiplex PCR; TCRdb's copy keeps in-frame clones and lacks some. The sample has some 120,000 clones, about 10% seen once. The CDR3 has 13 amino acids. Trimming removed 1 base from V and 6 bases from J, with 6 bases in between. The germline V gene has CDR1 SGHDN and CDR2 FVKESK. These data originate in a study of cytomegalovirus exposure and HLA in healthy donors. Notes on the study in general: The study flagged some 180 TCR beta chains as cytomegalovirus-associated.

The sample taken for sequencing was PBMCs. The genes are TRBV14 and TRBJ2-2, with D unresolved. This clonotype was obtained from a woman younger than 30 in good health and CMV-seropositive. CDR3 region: CASSQVAAGELFF. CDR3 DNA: TGTGCCAGCAGCCAAGTGGCCGCCGGGGAGCTGTTTTTT.